This T cell receptor (beta chain) was sequenced for a study of T cells in localized non-small cell lung cancer. Study-wide findings and caveats: Because only a single region of the tumor was sequenced, heterogeneity remains possible. Out of the top 100 tumor clones, a median around 57 were seen in adjacent lung. The greatest T cell clonality was found in uninvolved adjacent lung (higher than in tumor).

On this clone: No antigen is known for it.

Sequencing was performed with immunoSEQ multiplex PCR; in TCRdb, only in-frame clones are kept and a portion is missing. The sample includes tens of thousands of clones, less than 95% of them seen just once. The CDR3 extends over 14 amino acids. CDR1 is SQVTM, CDR2 ANQGSEA, per germline. V shed 6 bases and J shed 6 bases, with 17 bases lying between them. The origin of this receptor is a woman aged 40-75 years with stage I lung adenocarcinoma. The chain has TRBV29-1 and TRBJ2-2; tentatively, D is TRBD2 (6 bases). The specimen comprised peripheral blood, sampled before any cancer treatment. DNA for the CDR3: TGCAGCGTACTTCTCCGGGAGCAACCCGGGGAGCTGTTTTTT. Amino acids: CSVLLREQPGELFF.